The T cell receptor beta chain under discussion was sequenced for a study of cytomegalovirus exposure and HLA in healthy donors. About the study: Earlier, some 170 million T cells were analyzed, and around 100 million unique TCR beta sequences were found among them. General study results and limits: What TCR beta sequences reportedly achieved was accurate prediction of HLA-A and HLA-B alleles in most subjects. After further analysis at a later stage, roughly 15,000 TCR beta sequences were associated with HLA alleles at 0.05 false discovery rate. It was 150 or so TCR beta chains that were listed as cytomegalovirus-associated.

Concerning this clone: Antigen unknown.

13 Jbeta primers and 60 Vbeta primers were used for the PCR. TCRdb's table, derived via immunoSEQ multiplex PCR, lists solely in-frame clones and lacks some. Of 90,000 or so clones in the sample, 65% to 80% are singletons; the top ten hold about 15%. The CDR3 consists of 16 residues. The germline CDR1 and CDR2 sequences are MDHEN and SYDVKM. V was pared by 4 bases and J by 5 bases, with 6 bases of the junction left unmatched. The source is a woman between 45 and 65 years old in good health and CMV-seropositive. The rearrangement joins TRBV28 to TRBJ2-2, with 11 bases that match TRBD2. Material: PBMCs. CDR3 amino acids: CASSSLAGGITGELFF. As DNA, the CDR3 is TGTGCCAGCAGTTCTCTAGCGGGAGGTATTACCGGGGAGCTGTTTTTT. Full variable domain (remainder filled in from reference TRBV28 and TRBJ2-2): DVKVTQSSRYLVKRTGEKVFLECVQDMDHENMFWYRQDPGLGLRLIYFSYDVKMKEKGDIPEGYSVSREKKERFSLILESASTNQTSMYLCASSSLAGGITGELFFGEGSRLTVL.